The 5 T cell receptor beta chains given below trace back to one sample, sequenced in a study of blood T cell repertoires in COVID-19. Only in-frame clones appear in the TCRdb table, and some are missing; sequencing was by immunoSEQ multiplex PCR. The sample gives roughly 220,000 clones, roughly 76% of which show up once; roughly 8% is in the top ten. Input material: peripheral blood. The receptors stem from a woman aged 80 or older with COVID-19, enrolled during active disease.

This chain links TRBV6-5 with TRBJ2-1; 8 positions agree with TRBD2. Germline V gene data show CDR1 as MNHEY and CDR2 as SVGAGI. The CDR3 is made up of 15 amino acids. V shed 7 bases, J shed 4 bases, and the junction held 9 bases outside the gene matches. CDR3 DNA: TGTGCCAGCAACGAACGGGGGGGCGGATACAATGAGCAGTTCTTC. Protein sequence: CASNERGGGYNEQFF.

The chain combines TRBV21-1 with TRBJ1-2; the D call of TRBD1 is as the table states it, not checked on the DNA. TRBV21-1 is a known pseudogene. The length of the CDR3 is 12 residues. This chain's CDR3 is CASSKVRQEYTF. Written as DNA, the CDR3 is TGTGCCAGCAGCAAAGTCAGGCAGGAATACACCTTC.

The V gene is TRBV3-1 (or the pseudogene TRBV3-2), the J gene TRBJ2-7, with a weak D call TRBD1 (5 bases). V was trimmed by 5 bases and J by 5 bases, leaving 22 bases between them. Germline assignment: CDR1 LGHDT and CDR2 YNNKEL (reference sequence). This CDR3 has 16 amino acids. The CDR3 DNA sequence: TGTGCCAGCAGCAGGGGTCAGGGTCAGCATAGGAACGAGCAGTACTTC. This encodes CASSRGQGQHRNEQYF.

The J gene is TRBJ1-6, the V gene TRBV5-1; D is possibly TRBD1 (5 bases). Between the trimmed V and J ends, which lost 0 bases and 9 bases, there was a span of 10 bases. The CDR3 totals 14 residues. CDR1 and CDR2 (germline): SGHRS, YFSETQ. The CDR3 reads CASSLAQGTSPLHF. DNA of the CDR3: TGCGCCAGCAGCTTGGCGCAGGGAACTTCACCCCTCCACTTT.

The chain uses TRBV11-2 and TRBJ2-3; D is unresolved. Germline V gives CDR1 SGHAT, CDR2 FQNNGV. Trimming cost V 3 bases and J 3 bases, with 4 bases left between them. The CDR3 runs to 12 residues. In DNA form, the CDR3 reads TGTGCCAGCAGCTTTCCGACAGATACGCAGTATTTT. Its translation is CASSFPTDTQYF.